This TCR beta chain was observed in a study of T cells in localized non-small cell lung cancer. Assay used: immunoSEQ multiplex PCR; TCRdb lists only in-frame clones, some missing. The table shows some 90,000 clones, with roughly 87% occurring only once. The CDR3 spans 13 residues. The germline V gene encodes CDR1 MNHEY and CDR2 SMNVEV (reference sequence). Trimming stripped 4 bases from V and 2 bases from J, with 8 bases between. The chain uses TRBV27 and TRBJ1-2; D is unclear. This TCR came from a man aged 35 to 69 with stage I squamous cell lung carcinoma. Sequencing used peripheral blood, obtained before any cancer treatment. This CDR3 reads CASSSTGNYGYTF. In nucleotides, the CDR3 is TGTGCCAGCAGTTCGACGGGAAACTATGGCTACACCTTC.